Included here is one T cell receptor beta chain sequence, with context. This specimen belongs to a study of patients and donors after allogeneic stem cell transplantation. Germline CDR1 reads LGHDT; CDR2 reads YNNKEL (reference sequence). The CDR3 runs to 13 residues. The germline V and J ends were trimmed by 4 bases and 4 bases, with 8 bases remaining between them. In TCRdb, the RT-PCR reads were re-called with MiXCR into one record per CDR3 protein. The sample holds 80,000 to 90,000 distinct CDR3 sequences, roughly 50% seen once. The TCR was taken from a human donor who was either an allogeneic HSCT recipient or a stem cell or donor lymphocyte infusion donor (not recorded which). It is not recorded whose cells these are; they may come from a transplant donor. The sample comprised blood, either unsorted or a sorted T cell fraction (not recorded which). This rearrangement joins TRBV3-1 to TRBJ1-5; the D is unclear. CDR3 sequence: CASSPVQNQPQHF. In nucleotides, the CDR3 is TGTGCCAGCAGCCCGGTACAGAATCAGCCCCAGCATTTT.